The source of this T cell receptor (beta chain) is a study of T cell responses to AZD1222 COVID-19 vaccine. Concerning this clone itself: The antigen remains unidentified.

Whole-study findings and limits: At study baseline, merely a handful of AZD1222 recipients were seropositive. The repertoires were collected only after the peak T cell response.

Generated by immunoSEQ multiplex PCR, the TCRdb table keeps only in-frame clones and is missing some. The sample lists 130,000 or so clones; roughly 93% were seen once. This CDR3 is 15 amino acids long. V lost 8 bases to trimming and J lost 2 bases, with 18 bases between them. Germline V CDR1 and CDR2: SEHNR, FQNEAQ (reference sequence). The rearrangement links TRBV7-9 to TRBJ1-2, with D perhaps matching TRBD1 (5 bases). This clonotype was obtained from an adult in good health. The sample in question was peripheral blood, obtained on day 0 of AZD1222 vaccination. This CDR3 reads CASASLTGPNYGYTF. The DNA for the CDR3 is TGTGCCAGCGCCTCTTTAACGGGGCCGAACTATGGCTACACCTTC.